This record looks at one T cell receptor (beta chain) sequence and its context. Its antigen is unknown. The germline CDR1 and CDR2 sequences are MDHEN and SYDVKM. This CDR3 has 15 residues. Trimming at V came to 8 bases and at J to 8 bases, leaving 13 bases not matched to a gene. immunoSEQ v3.0 was run at survey level. Measured with immunoSEQ multiplex PCR; TCRdb has only the in-frame clones, and not every one. The sample consists of 45,000 to 50,000 clones, roughly four fifths of them appearing once. This record belongs to a study of long-term antiretroviral therapy in people with HIV. For the study at large: Earliest sampling preceded the 2015 immediate-ART recommendation by about a decade.

General observations from the study: Controls showed broader CDR3 length ranges than did the HIV repertoires.

The clonotype comes from a woman in her late teens or twenties with HIV. This chain joins TRBV28 and TRBJ2-1; 9 nucleotides align to TRBD2. The material was unsorted PBMCs, obtained 0.8 years after starting antiretroviral therapy. The CDR3 here is CASEKIAGVRYEQFF. DNA for the CDR3: TGTGCCAGCGAAAAGATAGCGGGAGTGCGTTATGAGCAGTTCTTC. The variable domain in full, with the rest retrieved from reference TRBV28 and TRBJ2-1, is DVKVTQSSRYLVKRTGEKVFLECVQDMDHENMFWYRQDPGLGLRLIYFSYDVKMKEKGDIPEGYSVSREKKERFSLILESASTNQTSMYLCASEKIAGVRYEQFFGPGTRLTVL.